This T cell receptor beta chain stems from a study of cytomegalovirus exposure and HLA in healthy donors (dated by TCRdb to 2016 to 2017). Turning to the overall study: In an earlier analysis of roughly 590 of the donors, under 300 Gb of sequence data and 90 million to 120 million unique TCR beta sequences from about 190 million T cells were reported. An early release covering just under 650 HLA-typed donors comprised approximately 300 gigabases of sequencing data and 85 million or so unique TCR sequences. Among the roughly 390 genotyped donors, under 90% belonged to the genetic ancestry cluster associated with self-reported Caucasian donors. The aim of the study was to test whether cataloging public T cell receptors could identify signatures of past pathogen exposure. The study profiled the T cell repertoires of 500 to 800 subjects by immunosequencing and related them to cytomegalovirus serostatus. A separate validation cohort of over 95 different subjects was used in addition to the 666-subject first cohort. The study combined high-throughput TCR immunosequencing, statistical association of individual TCRs with disease status, and machine learning to predict cytomegalovirus infection status. A later analysis re-examined previously published TCR beta repertoires from roughly 720 donors and added high-resolution HLA genotyping to investigate patterns of TCR occurrence. The later analysis used no new phenotypic data to find candidate immune exposures, relying instead on TCR beta sequences and their occurrence across donors. To decide whether each TCR beta V gene segment behaved as functional or pseudogenic, an earlier analysis of nearly 600 of the donors relied on high-throughput TCR beta sequencing. Donor age, sex, ethnicity and CMV serostatus were compiled alongside the repertoire data. A later genetic analysis used genome-wide SNP genotypes for about 60% of the 666 donors, treating that subset as a discovery cohort. Every discovery cohort repertoire had been produced on one sequencing platform. Both class I and class II loci were covered by HLA typing, at four-digit resolution. The number of typed donors differed by locus: about 620-630 for A, B, C, DRB1 and DQB1; roughly 510 for DQA1; 606 for DPA1; and approximately 450 for DPB1. Because of strong linkage in the cohort, roughly five DR-DQ haplotypes were treated as single units for association and clustering. Across some 400 genotyped donors of the cohort, an average of about 250,000 unique TCR beta nucleotide sequences per donor were sequenced, and around 20% of those sequences were non-productive.

The CDR3 has 17 amino acids, counting the end cysteine and phenylalanine. CDR3 DNA only is kept here, 51 bases in frame from base 1. From a lookup of the germline V gene (reference sequence), CDR1 and CDR2 are SEHNR and FQNEAQ. From V the trimming removes 5 bases and from J it removes 5 bases, while the gene matches leave 12 bases of the junction unaccounted for. The protocol used for the library was the immunoSEQ multiplex PCR assay. A mixture of 60 forward primers for TCR Vbeta segments and 13 reverse primers for TCR Jbeta segments was used in the multiplex PCR. The CDR3 region of rearranged TCR beta genes was amplified from genomic DNA by a multiplex PCR assay. Amplified TCR beta libraries were sequenced as 87-base-pair reads on the Illumina HiSeq System. The source study handled its data this way. In a later analysis, some 80 million unique TCR beta chains were counted across the 650 to 750 repertoires, and roughly 9.9 million of these chains were shared by at least two donors. A nearest-neighbor algorithm error-corrected the raw reads and collapsed the reads into unique sequences, merging closely related sequences to remove PCR and sequencing errors. To assign V, D and J gene segments, CDR3 sequences were aligned to IMGT reference sequences. For a sequence to be retained, a match of at least six nucleotides to both a V gene segment and a J gene segment was required. Rearrangements were classified as productive when the CDR3 lacked stop codons and remained in frame with V and J, and all other rearrangements were classified as non-productive. Following IMGT convention, CDR3 was defined as the stretch from the second conserved V-encoded cysteine up to the conserved J-encoded phenylalanine. In an earlier analysis of just under 600 of the donors, sequences lacking an unambiguous match to a single V gene segment were excluded. An earlier analysis of 587 of the donors classified V segments as functional when productive rearrangements were above 56.7% and as segregating when the standard deviation between donors was above 5%. A statistical classification framework was built to diagnose cytomegalovirus status from the catalog of TCR beta chain sequences. In a later analysis, TCR nucleotide sequences were compared against IMGT/GENE-DB human TR gene sequences so that V and J genes could be assigned. Using the TCRdist pipeline, a later analysis assigned CDR3 sequences along with most-parsimonious VDJ recombination scenarios. A later analysis defined each TCR beta chain by its CDR3 amino acid sequence plus V-gene family, and excluded reads lacking a unique V-gene family. A later analysis removed 592 highly shared, low-generation-probability nucleotide sequences to deal with suspected cross-contamination and a sequencing artifact. A later analysis calculated a clonal expansion index for each public chain from normalized within-repertoire ranks of inferred template counts. In a later analysis, generation probabilities were computed using a VDJ recombination model fitted to out-of-frame rearrangements, and the results were checked against IGoR. A later analysis scored TCR-TCR, TCR-HLA and TCR-CMV co-occurrence with hypergeometric tests, applying a repertoire-size bias correction to TCR pairs. A later analysis estimated false discovery rates by permuting HLA or CMV assignments 20 times. A later analysis grouped co-occurring TCRs with DBSCAN, adding TCRdist sequence similarity when clustering within HLA-allele-positive subsets. Co-occurrence clustering excluded repertoires with fewer than 30,000 or more than 120,000 public chains, plus five with anomalous nucleotide sharing. Entries here come from immuneACCESS through TCRdb and include only in-frame sequences with V and J called. Some clones fail to appear in such tables; in the studies checked, an unresolved V gene covers under half of the shortfall, and the cause of the remainder is unknown. V, J and clone size were drawn from that table, and D and trimming were deduced from the DNA. Present in this sample are fewer than 100,000 clones, approximately 72% of which were seen just once. The leading ten clones occupy roughly 7% of the sample.

The cohort was made up of roughly 670 healthy bone marrow donors. All cohort members were sampled while nominally healthy, although unrecorded immune exposures were likely present. The donor was CMV seropositive and was included in the group of approximately 310 seropositive cohort members. Every donor gave a peripheral blood sample, and the peripheral blood mononuclear cells from that sample were used for TCR beta sequencing. The Qiagen DNeasy Blood Extraction Kit was used to extract genomic DNA from the blood cell samples. As to this clone: The antigen it binds to is not known. No base quality values were provided; no much bigger clone lies one nucleotide off.

General conclusions and limits of the study: Presence/absence analyses assumed roughly uniform sequencing depth across donors, an assumption that may not hold. In a later analysis, HLA-associated TCR beta chains showed more clonal expansion and lower generation probabilities than non-associated chains that were equally common. When HLA alleles, especially DR and DQ, strongly co-occurred, TCR associations were difficult to assign to individual alleles. In a later genetic analysis, fewer N-insertions in productive TCRs were reported among donors in an Asian-associated ancestry cluster than the roughly 640-donor mean. In a later analysis, several top co-occurrence clusters were reported to appear linked to parvovirus B19, influenza, CMV and Epstein-Barr virus. At a false discovery rate of 0.05, a later analysis linked 16,951 TCR beta sequences to specific HLA alleles. A later genetic analysis associated a missense DCLRE1C variant with V-gene and J-gene trimming of TCR beta chains, and an independent cohort replicated the association. Linkage disequilibrium might explain the correlated functional status among segregating V segments, but an unknown experimental factor could not be ruled out. The classifier was reported to diagnose cytomegalovirus status with high specificity and sensitivity in both the original cohort and the validation cohort. Only TCR beta chains were sequenced in this cohort, and the absence of alpha or paired-chain data limited detectable features. The study listed approximately 150 TCR beta chains as associated with cytomegalovirus. In a later analysis, most CMV-associated TCR beta chains were found to appear HLA-restricted, with HLA associations seemingly driven largely by CMV exposure. An earlier analysis of around 500 of the donors showed that most TCR beta V segments appeared in productive rearrangements either about 87% or about 30% of the time, which broadly matched IMGT annotations. A further reported finding was that TCR beta sequences accurately predicted the HLA-A and HLA-B alleles for most subjects in the first cohort. The authors suggested that the approach could potentially be generalized to other disease states and immunological phenotypes. Some IMGT-functional V segments, including TRBV6-2 and TRBV6-3, could not be distinguished by the 87-base-pair reads and were therefore excluded. A cluster of highly shared sequence variants was judged likely to be a technical artifact of the sequencing pipeline. CMV serostatus was the only immune exposure information available for the cohort. While some public TCRs were present in many individuals, most TCR sequences turned up only very rarely across donors. In vitro tests confirmed that three of the cytomegalovirus-associated TCR beta chains recognize cytomegalovirus antigens. Because HLA typing was missing for some donors at each locus, association tests included only the typed subset. Because counts were too low, 15 to 20 rarely observed V segments, including chromosome 9 orphons, were excluded from the earlier analysis of 587 of the donors. In a later analysis, the rate of TCR association differed among HLA loci, with DRB1 alleles having the most associated TCRs and HLA-C alleles having the fewest.

The sequenced sample consisted of PBMCs. The sequence links TRBV7-9 to TRBJ2-3; TRBD2 matches 11 bases in the middle. The clonotype comes from a man in his forties or fifties in good health and CMV-seropositive. The CDR3 protein sequence reads: CASSRSSSGRRLDTQYF. The sequenced DNA is TGTGCCAGCAGCAGGAGTTCTAGCGGGAGGAGGTTAGATACGCAGTATTTT.